Listed below are T cell receptor beta chains from one sample, sequenced in a study of blood T cells in healthy people across ages. TCRdb reprocessed the 5' RACE reads with MiXCR, giving one entry per CDR3 protein. The data show 1.8 million or so distinct CDR3 sequences, about two fifths seen once. The sample was blood. The receptors here all came from a human donor in good health. CDR3s include the opening cysteine and the closing phenylalanine or tryptophan. D genes are given only for firm matches. Where a row states a size, it is once, few, many or the class of an expanded clone; other rows omit it.

>TRBV4-3|-|-|TRBJ2-3
CASSQDRSSLYTQYF
TGCGCCAGCAGCCAAGATCGGTCCAGTCTTTATACGCAGTATTTT
>TRBV3-1|-|-|TRBJ2-5
CASSPLGFGEQYF
TGTGCCAGCAGCCCCCTGGGTTTTGGGGAGCAGTACTTC
>TRBV6-5|-|few|TRBJ1-4
CASCSPGANEKLFF
TGTGCCAGCTGCAGCCCAGGAGCTAATGAAAAACTGTTTTTT
>TRBV28|TRBD1|-|TRBJ2-4
CASSEQGWGAKNIQYF
TGTGCCAGCAGTGAACAGGGGTGGGGAGCCAAAAACATTCAGTACTTC
>TRBV12-3/TRBV12-4|-|few|TRBJ2-2
CASSWGAGELFF
TGTGCCAGCAGTTGGGGGGCCGGGGAGCTGTTTTTT
>TRBV5-1|-|-|TRBJ2-5
CASSLGTFLLWETQYF
TGCGCCAGCAGCTTGGGAACCTTTCTTCTCTGGGAGACCCAGTACTTC
>TRBV12-3/TRBV12-4|-|-|TRBJ2-7
CASSPGPGAYEQYF
TGTGCCAGCAGTCCGGGCCCGGGAGCCTACGAGCAGTACTTC
>TRBV28|-|-|TRBJ2-3
CVSTPTGISTDTQYF
TGTGTCTCGACCCCCACAGGGATTTCCACAGATACGCAGTATTTT
>TRBV7-6|TRBD1|-|TRBJ2-5
CASSSTTGLREQYF
TGTGCCAGCAGCTCCACGACAGGGTTGAGAGAGCAGTACTTC
>TRBV27|-|few|TRBJ2-5
CAGYQETQYF
TGTGCCGGATACCAAGAGACCCAGTACTTC
>TRBV12-3/TRBV12-4|-|-|TRBJ2-1
CASSRNRGYEQFF
TGTGCCAGCAGCCGCAATAGGGGTTACGAGCAGTTCTTC
>TRBV20-1|-|-|TRBJ1-5
CSARDVSDSNQPQHF
TGCAGTGCTAGAGATGTTTCGGATAGCAATCAGCCCCAGCATTTT
>TRBV28|TRBD1|-|TRBJ1-5
CASGPGQGLGLHQPQHF
TGTGCCAGCGGTCCGGGACAGGGATTGGGTTTGCATCAGCCCCAGCATTTT
>TRBV27|-|-|TRBJ1-2
CASSLSGYDYGYTF
TGTGCCAGCAGTCTGTCAGGGTACGACTATGGCTACACCTTC
>TRBV28|-|-|TRBJ2-3
CASSTQTAIHTDTQYF
TGTGCCAGCAGCACTCAGACAGCCATACACACAGATACGCAGTATTTT
>TRBV12-3/TRBV12-4|TRBD2|-|TRBJ2-1
CASSLKGTSGYNEQFF
TGTGCCAGCAGTTTAAAAGGAACTAGCGGGTACAATGAGCAGTTCTTC
>TRBV20-1|-|-|TRBJ2-5
CSARGAPRLEETQYF
TGCAGTGCCAGGGGGGCGCCCCGGTTGGAAGAGACCCAGTACTTC
>TRBV4-1|-|-|TRBJ2-3
CASSQVILADTQYF
TGCGCCAGCAGCCAAGTAATCCTAGCAGATACGCAGTATTTT
>TRBV12-3/TRBV12-4|-|-|TRBJ1-2
CASKTQKYGYTF
TGTGCCAGCAAGACGCAGAAATATGGCTACACCTTC
>TRBV6-5|-|-|TRBJ2-5
CASSYSSTEGQYF
TGTGCCAGCAGTTACTCGAGTACAGAAGGGCAGTACTTC
>TRBV29-1|-|many|TRBJ1-2
CSVQYEAGRGGYTF
TGCAGCGTCCAGTACGAAGCGGGCCGTGGGGGCTACACCTTC
>TRBV4-1|-|-|TRBJ2-7
CASSQESAGTSYEQYF
TGCGCCAGCAGCCAAGAATCGGCGGGGACGAGCTACGAGCAGTACTTC
>TRBV3-1|TRBD1|-|TRBJ1-4
CASSHGQGDEKLFF
TGTGCCAGCAGCCACGGACAGGGTGACGAAAAACTGTTTTTT
>TRBV15|-|-|TRBJ2-7
CATSRDSGVTYEQYF
TGTGCCACCAGCAGAGATTCGGGGGTAACCTACGAGCAGTACTTC
>TRBV7-2|-|-|TRBJ1-5
CASNLAPAATSNQPQHF
TGTGCCAGCAACTTAGCGCCGGCCGCAACTAGCAATCAGCCCCAGCATTTT
>TRBV20-1|TRBD2|-|TRBJ2-1
CSARDLPSGVSYNEQFF
TGCAGTGCTAGAGATCTCCCTAGCGGGGTATCCTACAATGAGCAGTTCTTC
>TRBV5-4|TRBD1|-|TRBJ1-2
CASSLLTGTSDGHTF
TGTGCCAGCAGCCTACTGACAGGGACCTCCGATGGCCACACCTTC
>TRBV5-1|-|few|TRBJ2-7
CASSLAREFPYEQYF
TGCGCCAGCAGCTTGGCCCGAGAATTTCCCTACGAGCAGTACTTC
>TRBV20-1|TRBD1|few|TRBJ1-1
CSASTGDTEAFF
TGCAGTGCGAGTACAGGGGACACTGAAGCTTTCTTT
>TRBV12-3/TRBV12-4|-|-|TRBJ1-1
CASKPRGVYMNTEAFF
TGTGCCAGCAAACCTAGGGGGGTTTACATGAACACTGAAGCTTTCTTT
>TRBV4-3|-|-|TRBJ1-4
CASSQEGLNEKLFF
TGCGCCAGCAGCCAAGAAGGACTTAATGAAAAACTGTTTTTT
>TRBV6-5|-|-|TRBJ2-5
CASSYLGDRKTQYF
TGTGCCAGCAGTTACTTAGGGGATAGGAAGACCCAGTACTTC
>TRBV29-1|TRBD1|-|TRBJ1-5
CSVLSGGGQPQHF
TGCAGCGTTCTCTCAGGGGGCGGTCAGCCCCAGCATTTT
>TRBV20-1|-|-|TRBJ1-1
CSARGRNYEAFF
TGCAGTGCTAGAGGACGGAACTATGAAGCTTTCTTT
>TRBV11-2|-|-|TRBJ2-7
CASSLWVAGTAADEQYF
TGTGCCAGCAGCTTATGGGTAGCGGGGACAGCAGCCGACGAGCAGTACTTC
>TRBV6-2/TRBV6-3|-|-|TRBJ2-7
CASSSTGRWSEQYF
TGTGCCAGCAGTTCCACAGGGCGGTGGTCCGAGCAGTACTTC
>TRBV20-1|TRBD1|-|TRBJ1-3
CSASPGQRWGNTIYF
TGCAGTGCTAGCCCGGGACAGCGATGGGGGAACACCATATATTTT
>TRBV4-2|-|few|TRBJ2-4
CASSQEKGGGFVDIQYF
TGTGCCAGCAGCCAAGAAAAGGGGGGCGGTTTCGTAGACATTCAGTACTTC
>TRBV7-2|-|-|TRBJ2-5
CASSSRVMAASQETQYF
TGTGCCAGCAGCTCCAGGGTTATGGCAGCTTCCCAAGAGACCCAGTACTTC
>TRBV6-5|-|-|TRBJ1-5
CASSSERGQRLSNQPQHF
TGTGCCAGCAGTTCCGAACGGGGGCAACGGTTGAGCAATCAGCCCCAGCATTTT
>TRBV5-4|TRBD2|few|TRBJ2-7
CASSLLSSGPYEQYF
TGTGCCAGCAGCTTGTTATCTAGCGGACCCTACGAGCAGTACTTC
>TRBV27|-|-|TRBJ2-7
CASSSRTLRDTAYEQYF
TGTGCCAGCAGTTCCCGCACACTCCGGGACACTGCCTACGAGCAGTACTTC
>TRBV28|-|-|TRBJ1-5
CVSSPPDSNQPQHF
TGTGTCAGCAGCCCCCCGGATAGCAATCAGCCCCAGCATTTT
>TRBV28|-|many|TRBJ1-2
CASSLIAGLIAGYTF
TGTGCCAGCAGTTTAATTGCAGGGCTTATTGCTGGCTACACCTTC
>TRBV7-9|TRBD2|-|TRBJ2-1
CASTFGGNEQFF
TGTGCCAGCACCTTCGGGGGGAATGAGCAGTTCTTC
>TRBV7-2|-|few|TRBJ1-2
CASSLGGWGYTF
TGTGCCAGCAGCTTAGGGGGCTGGGGCTACACCTTC
>TRBV7-2|-|few|TRBJ2-7
CASSLVYGPHEQYF
TGTGCCAGCAGCTTAGTGTATGGCCCTCACGAGCAGTACTTC
>TRBV12-3/TRBV12-4|-|-|TRBJ2-7
CASSSPTENSYEQYF
TGTGCCAGCAGTTCTCCTACAGAGAACTCCTACGAGCAGTACTTC
>TRBV6-2/TRBV6-3|-|many|TRBJ2-6
CASSYSILSGANVLTF
TGTGCCAGCAGTTACTCGATACTCTCTGGGGCCAACGTCCTGACTTTC
>TRBV29-1|-|few|TRBJ2-1
CSARSGRSYEQFF
TGCAGCGCTCGATCAGGGAGATCCTACGAGCAGTTCTTC
>TRBV20-1|TRBD1|few|TRBJ2-4
CSARDRRRGQGGEQYF
TGCAGTGCTAGAGATAGGCGGCGGGGACAGGGTGGGGAGCAGTACTTC
>TRBV5-1|-|few|TRBJ1-2
CASSLGSQLYYGYTF
TGCGCCAGCAGCTTGGGCTCGCAGCTGTACTATGGCTACACCTTC
>TRBV10-3|TRBD1|few|TRBJ1-6
CAISQGESFPLHF
TGTGCCATCAGTCAGGGGGAATCCTTCCCCCTCCACTTT
>TRBV7-8|TRBD1|few|TRBJ2-5
CASSLLRGQPVPETQYF
TGTGCCAGCAGCCTCTTAAGGGGGCAACCCGTCCCCGAGACCCAGTACTTC
>TRBV29-1|-|-|TRBJ2-3
CSVALAGAQYF
TGCAGCGTTGCACTCGCCGGGGCGCAGTATTTT
>TRBV7-2|TRBD1|few|TRBJ1-2
CASSLSIRQGAYGYTF
TGTGCCAGCAGCTTATCAATCCGACAGGGGGCTTATGGCTACACCTTC
>TRBV20-1|-|-|TRBJ2-7
CSARGVSYSYEQYF
TGCAGTGCTAGGGGCGTATCTTACTCCTACGAGCAGTACTTC
>TRBV9|-|-|TRBJ2-3
CASADHTDTQYF
TGTGCCAGCGCCGATCACACAGATACGCAGTATTTT
>TRBV27|TRBD1|once|TRBJ1-2
CASSLASTGGASGYTF
TGTGCCAGCAGTTTAGCTTCGACAGGGGGCGCGAGTGGCTACACCTTC
>TRBV4-2|TRBD1|-|TRBJ1-1
CASSQETGAATEAFF
TGTGCCAGCAGCCAGGAGACAGGGGCGGCCACTGAAGCTTTCTTT